This TCR beta chain came from a study of blood T cell repertoires in COVID-19. Study-level information: Collection of acute and convalescent COVID-19 samples took place in the United States, Italy and Spain. Sample material is recorded as cDNA or gDNA derived from T cells, B-cell-depleted T cells, or PBMCs.

In the authors' workflow: Using reference gene primer amplification, nucleated cell counts were estimated. Profiled with immunoSEQ multiplex PCR; TCRdb holds only in-frame clones, not every one. The V and J calls and clone size come from that table; D and trimming were worked out from the DNA. The data hold 100,000 to 150,000 clones, with approximately 71% observed a single time. Trimming removed 11 bases at V and 7 bases at J, with 21 bases between. From germline, CDR1 is KGHDR and CDR2 SFDVKD. The CDR3 extends over 14 amino acids. Many counts were recorded for this clone. Source material: peripheral blood. The chain has TRBV24-1 and TRBJ2-3, with D possibly being TRBD2 (6 bases). The receptor's source is a woman in her 70s with acute or convalescent COVID-19. Here the CDR3 reads CAIDSGSTANTQYF. DNA of the CDR3: TGTGCCATCGACTCCGGGAGTACCGCAAATACGCAGTATTTT.